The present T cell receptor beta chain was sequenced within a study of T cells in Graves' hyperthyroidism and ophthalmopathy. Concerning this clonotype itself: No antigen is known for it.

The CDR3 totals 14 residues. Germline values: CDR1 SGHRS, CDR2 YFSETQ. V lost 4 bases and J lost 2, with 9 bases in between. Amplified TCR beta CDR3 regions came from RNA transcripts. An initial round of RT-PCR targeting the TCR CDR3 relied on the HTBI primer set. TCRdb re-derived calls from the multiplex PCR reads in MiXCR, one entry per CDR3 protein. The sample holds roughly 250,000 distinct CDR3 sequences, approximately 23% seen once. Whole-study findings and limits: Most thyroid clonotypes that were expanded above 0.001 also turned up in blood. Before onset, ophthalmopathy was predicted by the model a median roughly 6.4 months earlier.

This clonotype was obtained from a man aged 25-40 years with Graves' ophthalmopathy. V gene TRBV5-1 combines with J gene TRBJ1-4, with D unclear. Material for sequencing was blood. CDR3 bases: TGCGCCAGCAGCCAGGACGGCACTAATGAAAAACTGTTTTTT. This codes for CASSQDGTNEKLFF.